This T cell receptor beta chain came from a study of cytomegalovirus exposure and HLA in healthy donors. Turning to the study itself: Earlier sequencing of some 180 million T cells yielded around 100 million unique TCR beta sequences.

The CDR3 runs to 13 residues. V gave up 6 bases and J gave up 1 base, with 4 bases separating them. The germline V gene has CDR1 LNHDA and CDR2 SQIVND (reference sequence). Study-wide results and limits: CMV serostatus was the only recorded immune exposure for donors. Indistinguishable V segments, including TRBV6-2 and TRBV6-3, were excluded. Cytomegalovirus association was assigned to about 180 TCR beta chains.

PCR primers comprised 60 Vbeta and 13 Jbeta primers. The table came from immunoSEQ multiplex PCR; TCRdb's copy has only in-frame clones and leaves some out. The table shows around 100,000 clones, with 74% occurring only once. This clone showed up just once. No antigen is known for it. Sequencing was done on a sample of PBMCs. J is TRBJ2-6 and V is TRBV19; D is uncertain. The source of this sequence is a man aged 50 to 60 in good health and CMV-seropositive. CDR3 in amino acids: CASSPSGANVLTF. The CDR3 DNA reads TGTGCCAGTAGCCCGTCTGGGGCCAACGTCCTGACTTTC.